The sequence of this T cell receptor beta chain was determined in a study of T-cell reconstitution after alpha-beta-depleted transplantation in children. The TCRbeta library incorporated unique molecular identifiers. TCRdb reprocessed the PCR reads with MiXCR, giving one entry per CDR3 protein. The table has roughly 340,000 distinct CDR3 sequences, 15% to 20% seen once; the top ten hold 35% to 50%. The CDR3 length is 15 residues. The germline V gene encodes CDR1 ENHRY and CDR2 SYGVKD. V was pared by 5 bases and J by 3 bases, with 14 bases between. This clonotype was seen ten or more times. Its antigen remains unidentified. Findings and limits, study-wide: Surviving thymic progenitors and recipient T cells were the source of high TCRbeta diversity at day 60 in some patients.

The clonotype originates from a male patient aged 2 to 9 who had a stem cell transplant for acute lymphoblastic leukemia, so the T cells may come from the graft donor. The sample was PBMCs, mostly from graft donor cells, taken 360 days after TCRalphabeta/CD19-depleted stem cell transplant. The rearrangement uses TRBV10-3 and TRBJ2-1; either TRBD1 or TRBD2 may supply D (5 bases each). CDR3 amino acids: CAISRDRQIYNEQFF. CDR3 sequence (DNA): TGTGCCATCAGTCGGGACCGCCAAATCTACAATGAGCAGTTCTTC.